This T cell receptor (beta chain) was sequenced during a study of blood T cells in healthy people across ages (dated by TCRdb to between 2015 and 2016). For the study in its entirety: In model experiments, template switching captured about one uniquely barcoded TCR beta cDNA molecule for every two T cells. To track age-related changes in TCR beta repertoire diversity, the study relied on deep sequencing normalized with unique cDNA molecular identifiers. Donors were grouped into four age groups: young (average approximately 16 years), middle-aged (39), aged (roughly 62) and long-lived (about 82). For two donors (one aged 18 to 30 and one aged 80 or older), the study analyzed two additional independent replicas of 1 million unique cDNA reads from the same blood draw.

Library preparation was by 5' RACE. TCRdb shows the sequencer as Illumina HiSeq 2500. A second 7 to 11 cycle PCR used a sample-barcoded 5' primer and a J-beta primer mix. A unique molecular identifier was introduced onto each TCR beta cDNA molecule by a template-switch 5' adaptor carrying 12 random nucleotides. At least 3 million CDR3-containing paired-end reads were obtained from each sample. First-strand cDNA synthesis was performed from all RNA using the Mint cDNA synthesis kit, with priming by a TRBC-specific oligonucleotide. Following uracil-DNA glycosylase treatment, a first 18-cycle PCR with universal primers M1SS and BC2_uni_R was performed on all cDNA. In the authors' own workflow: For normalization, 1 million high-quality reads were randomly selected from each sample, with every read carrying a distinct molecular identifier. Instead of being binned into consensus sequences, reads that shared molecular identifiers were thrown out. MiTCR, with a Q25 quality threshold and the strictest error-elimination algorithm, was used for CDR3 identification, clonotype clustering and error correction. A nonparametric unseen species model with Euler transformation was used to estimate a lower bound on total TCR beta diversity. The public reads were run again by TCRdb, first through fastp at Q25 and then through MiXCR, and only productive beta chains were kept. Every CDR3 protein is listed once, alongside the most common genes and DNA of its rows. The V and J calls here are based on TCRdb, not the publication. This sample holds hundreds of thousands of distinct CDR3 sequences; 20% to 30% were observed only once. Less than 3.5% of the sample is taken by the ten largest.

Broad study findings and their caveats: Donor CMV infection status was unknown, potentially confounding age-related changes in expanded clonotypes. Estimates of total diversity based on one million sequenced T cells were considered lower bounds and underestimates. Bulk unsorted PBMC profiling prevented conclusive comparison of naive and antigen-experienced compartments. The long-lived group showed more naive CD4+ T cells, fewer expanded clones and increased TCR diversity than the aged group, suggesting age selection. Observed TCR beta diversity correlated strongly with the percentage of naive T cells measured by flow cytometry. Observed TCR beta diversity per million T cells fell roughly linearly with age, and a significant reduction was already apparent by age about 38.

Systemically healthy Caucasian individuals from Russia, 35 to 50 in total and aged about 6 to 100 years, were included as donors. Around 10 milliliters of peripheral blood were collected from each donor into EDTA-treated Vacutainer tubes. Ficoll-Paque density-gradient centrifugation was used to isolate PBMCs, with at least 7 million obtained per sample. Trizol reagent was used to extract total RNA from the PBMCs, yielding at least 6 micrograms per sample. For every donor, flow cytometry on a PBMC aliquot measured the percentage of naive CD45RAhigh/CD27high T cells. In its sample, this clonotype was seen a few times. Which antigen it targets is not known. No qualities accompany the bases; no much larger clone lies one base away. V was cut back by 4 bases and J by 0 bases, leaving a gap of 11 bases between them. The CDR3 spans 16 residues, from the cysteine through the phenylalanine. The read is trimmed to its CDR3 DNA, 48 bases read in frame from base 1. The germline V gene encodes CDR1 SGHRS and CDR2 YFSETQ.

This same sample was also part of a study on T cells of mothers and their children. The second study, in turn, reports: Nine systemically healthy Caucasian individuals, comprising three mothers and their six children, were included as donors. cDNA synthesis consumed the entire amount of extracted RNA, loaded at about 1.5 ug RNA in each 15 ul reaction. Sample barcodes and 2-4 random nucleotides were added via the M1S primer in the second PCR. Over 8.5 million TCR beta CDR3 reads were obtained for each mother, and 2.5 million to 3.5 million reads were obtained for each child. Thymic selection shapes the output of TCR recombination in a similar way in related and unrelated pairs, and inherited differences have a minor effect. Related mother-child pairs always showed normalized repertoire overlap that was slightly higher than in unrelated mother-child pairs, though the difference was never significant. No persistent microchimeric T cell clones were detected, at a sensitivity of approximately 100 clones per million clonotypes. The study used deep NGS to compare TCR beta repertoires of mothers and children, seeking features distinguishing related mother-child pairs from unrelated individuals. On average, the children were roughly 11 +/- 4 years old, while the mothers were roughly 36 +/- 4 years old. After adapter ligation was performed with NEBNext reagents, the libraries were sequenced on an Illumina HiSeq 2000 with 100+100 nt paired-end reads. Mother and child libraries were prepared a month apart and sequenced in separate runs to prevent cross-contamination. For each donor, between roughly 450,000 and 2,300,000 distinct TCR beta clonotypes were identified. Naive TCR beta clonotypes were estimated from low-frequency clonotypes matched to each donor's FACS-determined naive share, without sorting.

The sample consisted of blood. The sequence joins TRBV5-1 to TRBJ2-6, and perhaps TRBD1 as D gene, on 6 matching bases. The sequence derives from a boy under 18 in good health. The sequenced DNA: TGCGCCAGCAGCGTAGGACAGACCTCTGGGGCCAACGTCCTGACTTTC. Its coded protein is CASSVGQTSGANVLTF.